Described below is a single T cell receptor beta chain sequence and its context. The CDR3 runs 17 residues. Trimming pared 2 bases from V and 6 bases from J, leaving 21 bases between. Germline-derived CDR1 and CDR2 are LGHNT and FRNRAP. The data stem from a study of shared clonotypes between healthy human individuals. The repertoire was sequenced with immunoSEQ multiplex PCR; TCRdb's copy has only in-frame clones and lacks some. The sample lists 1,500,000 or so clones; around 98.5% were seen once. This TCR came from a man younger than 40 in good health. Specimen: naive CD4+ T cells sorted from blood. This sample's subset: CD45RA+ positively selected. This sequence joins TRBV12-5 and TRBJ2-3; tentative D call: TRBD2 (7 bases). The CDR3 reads CASGLSRGAGFWDTQYF. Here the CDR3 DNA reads TGTGCTAGTGGTTTGTCACGGGGGGCGGGTTTCTGGGATACGCAGTATTTT.